These 9 T cell receptor beta chains share one sample of origin, sequenced in a study of shared clonotypes between healthy human individuals. Measured with immunoSEQ multiplex PCR; TCRdb has only the in-frame clones, and not every one. The sample shows about 1.1 million clones, 70% to 80% of them seen only once. Sequencing was carried out using memory CD4+ T cells from PBMCs. Subset in this sample: CD45RA-negative fraction. Receptor source: a man in his late teens or twenties in good health. Some clones in this sample may be carry-over from other donors' samples.

This clone appeared a single time. The V and J genes are TRBV7-6 and TRBJ2-5; D is uncertain. The CDR3 is made up of 12 amino acids. Germline V gene data show CDR1 as SGHVS and CDR2 as FNYEAQ. The V end was cut by 1 base, the J end by 4 bases, with 4 bases between. The DNA for the CDR3 is TGTGCCAGCAGCTTAGGTGCAGAGACCCAGTACTTC. Protein product: CASSLGAETQYF.

The chain carries TRBV18 and TRBJ2-7; tentative D call: TRBD2 (6 bases). V was shortened by 1 base and J by 6 bases, with 16 bases between the two germline ends. This CDR3 spans 15 amino acids. The germline V gene encodes CDR1 KGHSH and CDR2 LQKENI. CDR3 region: CASSPLRGLAGEQYF. The CDR3 region has the DNA TGTGCCAGCTCACCACTAAGGGGACTCGCGGGCGAGCAGTACTTC.

V is TRBV10-1 and J is TRBJ2-2, with D tentatively TRBD1 (5 bases). The length of the CDR3 is 15 residues. The V and J ends lost 5 bases and 5 bases respectively, with 15 bases between them. Germline values: CDR1 WNHNN, CDR2 SYGVQD (reference sequence). CDR3 loop: CASSPQGFMTGELFF. CDR3 in DNA: TGCGCCAGCAGTCCCCAGGGCTTCATGACCGGGGAGCTGTTTTTT.

This rearrangement joins TRBV7-3 to TRBJ2-3, with TRBD1 matching over 9 bases. From germline, CDR1 is SGHTA and CDR2 FQGTGA. This CDR3 has 15 amino acids. Trimming removed 5 bases from V and 6 bases from J; junction bases left unmatched: 9. Here the CDR3 reads CASSTTRQGGDTQYF. The CDR3 bases are TGTGCCAGCAGCACAACCCGACAGGGGGGCGATACGCAGTATTTT.

Worth noting for this clone: A read error may produce the germline difference seen at one junction end. V gene TRBV30 combines with J gene TRBJ2-5, with D perhaps given as TRBD1 or TRBD2 (5 bases each). The germline gives CDR1 GTSNPN, CDR2 SVGIG (reference sequence). The CDR3 covers 13 residues. The CDR3 sequence: CAWSVGLEGTEYF. The CDR3 DNA follows: TGTGCCTGGAGTGTCGGCTTAGAAGGGACCGAGTACTTC.

Turning to this clone: This same CDR3 is encoded by further DNA sequences in the sample. The V call is TRBV5-4, the J call TRBJ2-1; D might be TRBD1 (5 bases). The germline gives CDR1 SGHNT, CDR2 YYREEE (reference sequence). Trimming left V 4 bases short and J 6 bases short, with 8 bases between. The length of the CDR3 is 12 residues. The CDR3 sequence: CASSLDSNEQFF. In DNA, the CDR3 is TGTGCCAGCAGCCTAGACAGCAATGAGCAGTTCTTC. Looking up the rest from reference TRBV5-4 and TRBJ2-1 gives the full variable domain: ETGVTQSPTHLIKTRGQQVTLRCSSQSGHNTVSWYQQALGQGPQFIFQYYREEENGRGNFPPRFSGLQFPNYSSELNVNALELDDSALYLCASSLDSNEQFFGPGTRLTVL.

The chain has TRBV30 and TRBJ1-3, with D unclear. This CDR3 contains 13 residues. Germline CDR1 and CDR2: GTSNPN and SVGIG (reference sequence). Deletions cut 0 bases from V and 7 bases from J, with 10 bases between. The CDR3 DNA is TGTGCCTGGAGTGTACAATTCGACAACACCATATATTTT. As protein: CAWSVQFDNTIYF.

This clone was observed once. This chain connects TRBV28 to TRBJ1-5; the D is unclear. CDR3 length equals 15 residues. The germline gives CDR1 MDHEN, CDR2 SYDVKM. Trimming cost V 2 bases and J 4 bases, with 12 bases left between them. CDR3 bases: TGTGCCAGCAGTTTAAGAGGGAGGCCAAATCAGCCCCAGCATTTT. Protein: CASSLRGRPNQPQHF.

The table lists this clone with a few counts. The rearrangement uses TRBV28 and TRBJ2-7; D is uncertain. Per the germline V gene, CDR1 is MDHEN and CDR2 is SYDVKM. Trimming pared 3 bases from V and 3 bases from J, leaving 12 bases between. There are 14 residues in the CDR3. This chain's CDR3 is CASSLVPKHYEQYF. Written as DNA, the CDR3 is TGTGCCAGCAGTTTGGTACCTAAACACTACGAGCAGTACTTC.